A single sample gave rise to the 18 T cell receptor beta chains below, sequenced in a study of identical twins. TCRdb reprocessed the 5' RACE reads via MiXCR and lists one record per CDR3 protein. The sample holds hundreds of thousands of distinct CDR3 sequences, around 6% seen once. Sequenced sample: naive T cells sorted from blood. All receptors come from a man between 18 and 35 years old in good health.

This clonotype has a handful of counts. The J gene is TRBJ2-1, the V gene TRBV19, with 16 bases aligning to TRBD2. The CDR3 is made up of 17 amino acids. Looked up from germline, CDR1 is LNHDA and CDR2 is SQIVND (reference sequence). Trimming at V came to 8 bases and at J to 1 base, leaving 5 bases not matched to a gene. The chain's CDR3 is CASLGLAGGTSYNEQFF. In nucleotides, the CDR3 is TGTGCCAGTCTGGGACTAGCGGGAGGGACTTCCTACAATGAGCAGTTCTTC.

This clonotype has at least ten counts. This chain connects TRBV20-1 to TRBJ2-3; the D gene is possibly TRBD2 (6 bases). V was trimmed by 3 bases and J by 3 bases, leaving 13 bases between them. This CDR3 is 14 amino acids long. Germline CDR1 reads DFQATT; CDR2 reads SNEGSKA (reference sequence). Written as DNA, the CDR3 is TGCAGTGCTAGGGCAACGGGAGCGACAGATACGCAGTATTTT. This gives the protein CSARATGATDTQYF.

The chain couples TRBV29-1 to TRBJ2-7; 8 positions match TRBD1. There are 13 residues in the CDR3. Unmatched junction bases numbered 8, after V lost 4 bases and J lost 6 bases. Germline assignment: CDR1 SQVTM and CDR2 ANQGSEA. CDR3 sequence (DNA): TGCAGCGTTGTCGGGACAGGTTATGGCGAGCAGTACTTC. Encoded protein: CSVVGTGYGEQYF.

In this sample, this clonotype turned up many times. The chain joins TRBV10-3 to TRBJ2-5, with D hard to call. The length of the CDR3 is 15 residues. Trimming pared 4 bases from V and 5 bases from J, leaving 17 bases between. Germline values: CDR1 ENHRY, CDR2 SYGVKD. CDR3 sequence: CAISVFAAKVETQYF. CDR3 nucleotides: TGTGCCATCAGTGTTTTTGCAGCCAAGGTGGAGACCCAGTACTTC.

The chain links TRBV11-2 to TRBJ1-3, with D possibly matching TRBD1 (5 bases). CDR3 size: 15 residues. The ends were cut back, 2 bases at V and 5 bases at J, with 13 bases in the middle. The germline V gene encodes CDR1 SGHAT and CDR2 FQNNGV. The CDR3 bases are TGTGCCAGCAGCTTAAGGACACGCCAGCGAAACACCATATATTTT. This gives the protein CASSLRTRQRNTIYF.

This clonotype came up a few times. CDR3 coding DNA: TGTGCCAGCAGCCAATCTTTCGAGCAGTTCTTC. It translates to CASSQSFEQFF. This chain uses TRBV3-1 with TRBJ2-1, with D unresolved. Between the trimmed V and J ends, which lost 2 bases and 10 bases, there was a span of 6 bases. Per germline, CDR1 LGHDT and CDR2 YNNKEL (reference sequence). CDR3 length equals 11 residues.

The table lists this clonotype with many counts. The chain links TRBV12-3 or TRBV12-4 to TRBJ2-3, with D uncertain. V gave up 1 base and J gave up 0 bases, with 14 bases separating them. The CDR3 extends over 17 amino acids. CDR3 coding DNA: TGTGCCAGCAGTTTAGAAACCCTCAGTCCAAGCACAGATACGCAGTATTTT. Protein: CASSLETLSPSTDTQYF.

This clonotype was seen ten or more times. The chain uses TRBV6-5 and TRBJ2-3; D is perhaps TRBD2 (5 bases). Germline CDR1 reads MNHEY; CDR2 reads SVGAGI. The CDR3 covers 15 residues. V was shortened by 4 bases and J by 0 bases, with 11 bases between the two germline ends. In nucleotides, the CDR3 is TGTGCCAGCAGTTCCCCGAGGGCGAGCACAGATACGCAGTATTTT. Translated: CASSSPRASTDTQYF.

The chain carries TRBV28 and TRBJ1-4; a possible D gene is TRBD1 (6 bases). This CDR3 has 14 amino acids. V dropped 2 bases and J dropped 8 bases, with 12 bases sitting between them. CDR1 and CDR2 (germline): MDHEN, SYDVKM. CDR3 in amino acids: CASSLVQGTEKLFF. The CDR3 DNA reads as TGTGCCAGCAGTTTAGTACAGGGTACGGAAAAACTGTTTTTT.

This clonotype was observed many times. J is TRBJ2-7 and V is TRBV6-1; D is unclear. Trimming left V 4 bases short and J 3 bases short, with 4 bases between. The germline CDR1 and CDR2 sequences are MNHNS and SASEGT. This CDR3 contains 11 residues. CDR3 region: CASSAVYEQYV. The CDR3 nucleotides are TGTGCCAGCAGTGCCGTCTACGAGCAGTACGTC.

The J gene is TRBJ1-1, the V gene TRBV12-3 or TRBV12-4; D gene uncertain. The ends were cut back, 3 bases at V and 3 bases at J, with 8 bases in the middle. The CDR3 has 13 amino acids. CDR3 residues: CASSFHRDTEAFF. CDR3 bases: TGTGCCAGCAGTTTCCACAGAGACACTGAAGCTTTCTTT.

This clonotype was counted ten times or more. The J gene is TRBJ2-1, the V gene TRBV10-3, with TRBD2 identical over 9 bases. The CDR3 extends over 13 amino acids. The J segment lost 6 bases and the V segment lost 6 bases, leaving 3 bases of the junction unmatched. Germline V gene lookup returns CDR1 ENHRY and CDR2 SYGVKD. The CDR3 loop is CAIRREGSNEQFF. In DNA, the CDR3 is TGTGCCATCAGGCGGGAGGGCTCCAATGAGCAGTTCTTC.

The sample holds many counts of this clonotype. The chain carries TRBV12-3 or TRBV12-4 and TRBJ1-1, with TRBD1 as a possible D gene (5 bases). CDR3 length: 13 residues. With 8 bases removed from V and 6 bases from J, the gap between germline ends came to 16 bases. CDR3 nucleotide sequence: TGTGCCAGCCGCGAGGCAGGGCCTTCTGAAGCTTTCTTT. This sequence encodes CASREAGPSEAFF.

This clonotype was observed at least ten times. The chain has TRBV2 and TRBJ2-6, with D unresolved. Germline V gene data show CDR1 as SNHLY and CDR2 as FYNNEI. The CDR3 totals 18 residues. Trimming stripped 7 bases from V and 0 bases from J, with 19 bases between. For the CDR3, the DNA is TGTGCCAGCATGGGAACAGACCTACCCACCTCTGGGGCCAACGTCCTGACTTTC. It translates to CASMGTDLPTSGANVLTF.

This sequence joins TRBV7-9 and TRBJ2-7; 7 bases are shared with TRBD1. CDR3 length equals 14 residues. Germline V gene data show CDR1 as SEHNR and CDR2 as FQNEAQ (reference sequence). The V segment lost 5 bases and the J segment 5 bases; nucleotides outside the gene matches: 9. The CDR3 DNA sequence: TGTGCCAGCAGCGAGGGACAGTACTACCACGAGCAGTACTTC. This gives the protein CASSEGQYYHEQYF.

There are many counts of this clonotype. This sequence joins TRBV12-3 or TRBV12-4 and TRBJ1-2; no clear D. The CDR3 is 13 residues long. Trimming removed 7 bases from V and 5 bases from J, with 14 bases in between. The DNA of the CDR3 is TGTGCCAGCACCTCCCGCGGGAGGTATGGCTACACCTTC. Amino acid sequence: CASTSRGRYGYTF.

This rearrangement joins TRBV20-1 to TRBJ2-5; D is unclear. The germline V gene encodes CDR1 DFQATT and CDR2 SNEGSKA (reference sequence). With 4 bases removed from V and 3 bases from J, the gap between germline ends came to 9 bases. The CDR3 spans 12 residues. The CDR3 DNA is TGCAGTGCTATCGTGGCTAAAGAGACCCAGTACTTC. This sequence encodes CSAIVAKETQYF.

This clonotype was seen a few times. The rearrangement links TRBV12-3 or TRBV12-4 to TRBJ2-3, with 9 bases that match TRBD2. The CDR3 is 13 amino acids. With 3 bases clipped from V and 9 bases from J, the junction kept 4 bases outside the gene matches. CDR3 sequence (DNA): TGTGCCAGCAGTTTCTCTAGCGGGACCACGCAGTATTTT. This codes for CASSFSSGTTQYF.